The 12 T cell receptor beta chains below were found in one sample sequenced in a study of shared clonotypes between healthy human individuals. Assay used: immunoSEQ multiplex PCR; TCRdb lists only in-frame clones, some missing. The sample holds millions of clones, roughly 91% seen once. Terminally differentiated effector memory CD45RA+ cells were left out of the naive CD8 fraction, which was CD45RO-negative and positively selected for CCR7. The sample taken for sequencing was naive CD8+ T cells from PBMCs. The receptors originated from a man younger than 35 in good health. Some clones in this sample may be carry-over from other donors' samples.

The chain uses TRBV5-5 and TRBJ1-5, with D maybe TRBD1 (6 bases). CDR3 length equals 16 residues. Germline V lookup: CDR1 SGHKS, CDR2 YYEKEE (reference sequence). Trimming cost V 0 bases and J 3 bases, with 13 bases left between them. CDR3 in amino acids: CASSLVGTLFNQPQHF. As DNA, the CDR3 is TGTGCCAGCAGCTTGGTCGGGACACTTTTCAATCAGCCCCAGCATTTT.

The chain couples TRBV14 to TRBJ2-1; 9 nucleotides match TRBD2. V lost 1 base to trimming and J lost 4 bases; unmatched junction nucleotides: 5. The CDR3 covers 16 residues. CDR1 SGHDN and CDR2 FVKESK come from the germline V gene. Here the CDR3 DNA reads TGTGCCAGCAGCCAAGTAGCGGGAGAGAGGTACAATGAGCAGTTCTTC. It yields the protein CASSQVAGERYNEQFF.

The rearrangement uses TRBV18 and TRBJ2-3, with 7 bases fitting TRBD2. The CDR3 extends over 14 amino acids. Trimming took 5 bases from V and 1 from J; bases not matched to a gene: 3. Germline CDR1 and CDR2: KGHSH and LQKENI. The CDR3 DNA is TGTGCCAGCTCAGCCCGGGAGGGCACAGATACGCAGTATTTT. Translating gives CASSAREGTDTQYF.

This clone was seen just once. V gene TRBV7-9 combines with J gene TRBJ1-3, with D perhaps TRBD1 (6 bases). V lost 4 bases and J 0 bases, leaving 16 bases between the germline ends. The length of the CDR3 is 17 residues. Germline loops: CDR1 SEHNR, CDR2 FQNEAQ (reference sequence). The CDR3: CASSSPTGSSSGNTIYF. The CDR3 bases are TGTGCCAGCAGCTCGCCGACAGGCTCCTCCTCTGGAAACACCATATATTTT.

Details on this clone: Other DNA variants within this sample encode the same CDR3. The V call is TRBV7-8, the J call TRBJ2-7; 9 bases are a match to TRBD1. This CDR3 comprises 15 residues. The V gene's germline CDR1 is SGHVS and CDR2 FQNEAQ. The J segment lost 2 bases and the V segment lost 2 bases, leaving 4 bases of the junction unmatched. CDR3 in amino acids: CASSLTGTGTYEQYF. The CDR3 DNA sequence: TGTGCCAGCAGCTTAACTGGGACAGGGACCTACGAGCAGTACTTC. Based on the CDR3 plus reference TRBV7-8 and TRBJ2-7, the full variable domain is GAGVSQSPRYKVAKRGQDVALRCDPISGHVSLFWYQQALGQGPEFLTYFQNEAQLDKSGLPSDRFFAERPEGSVSTLKIQRTQQEDSAVYLCASSLTGTGTYEQYFGPGTRLTVT.

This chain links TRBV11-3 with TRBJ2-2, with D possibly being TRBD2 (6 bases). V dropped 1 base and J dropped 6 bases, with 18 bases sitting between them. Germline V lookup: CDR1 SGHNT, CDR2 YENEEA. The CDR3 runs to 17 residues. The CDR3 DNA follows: TGTGCCAGCAGCTTAGGCGGGCGACTAGAAATACCCGGGGAGCTGTTTTTT. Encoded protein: CASSLGGRLEIPGELFF.

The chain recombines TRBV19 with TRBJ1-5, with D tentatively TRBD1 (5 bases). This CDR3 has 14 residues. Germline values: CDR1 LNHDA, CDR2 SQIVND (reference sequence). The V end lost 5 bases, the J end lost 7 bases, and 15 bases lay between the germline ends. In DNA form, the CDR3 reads TGTGCCAGTAGTCCGATCGGGGGGGGACAGCCCCAGCATTTT. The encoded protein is CASSPIGGGQPQHF.

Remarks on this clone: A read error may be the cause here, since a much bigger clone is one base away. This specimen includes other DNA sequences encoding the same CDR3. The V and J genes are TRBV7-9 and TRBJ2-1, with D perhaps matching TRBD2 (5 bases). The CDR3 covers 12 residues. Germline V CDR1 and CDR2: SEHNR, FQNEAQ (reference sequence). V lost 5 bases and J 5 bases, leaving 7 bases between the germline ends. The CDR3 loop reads CASSPGNNEQFF. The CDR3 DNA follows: TGTGCCAGCAGCCCCGGGAACAATGAGCAGTTCTTC. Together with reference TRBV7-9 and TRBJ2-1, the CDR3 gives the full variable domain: DTGVSQNPRHKITKRGQNVTFRCDPISEHNRLYWYRQTLGQGPEFLTYFQNEAQLEKSRLLSDRFSAERPKGSFSTLEIQRTEQGDSAMYLCASSPGNNEQFFGPGTRLTVL.

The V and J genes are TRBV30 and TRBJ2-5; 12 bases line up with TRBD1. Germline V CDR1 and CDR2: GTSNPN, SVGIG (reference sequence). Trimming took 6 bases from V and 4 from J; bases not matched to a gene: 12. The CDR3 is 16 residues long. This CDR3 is CACPSGTGGMRETQYF. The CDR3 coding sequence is TGTGCCTGCCCATCCGGGACAGGGGGCATGAGAGAGACCCAGTACTTC.

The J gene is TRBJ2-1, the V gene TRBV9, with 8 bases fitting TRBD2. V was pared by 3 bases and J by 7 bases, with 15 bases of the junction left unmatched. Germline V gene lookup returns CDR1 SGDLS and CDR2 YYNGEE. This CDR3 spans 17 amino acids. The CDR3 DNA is TGTGCCAGCAGCGCGGGGCCACTAGCGGTCGGGGAGAATGAGCAGTTCTTC. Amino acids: CASSAGPLAVGENEQFF.

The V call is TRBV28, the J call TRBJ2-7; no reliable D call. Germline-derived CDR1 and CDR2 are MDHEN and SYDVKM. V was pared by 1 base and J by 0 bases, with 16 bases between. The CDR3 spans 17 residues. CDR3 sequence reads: CASSLYPIGKRSYEQYF. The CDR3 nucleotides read TGTGCCAGCAGTTTATATCCTATCGGAAAACGCTCCTACGAGCAGTACTTC. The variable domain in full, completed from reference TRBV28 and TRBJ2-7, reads DVKVTQSSRYLVKRTGEKVFLECVQDMDHENMFWYRQDPGLGLRLIYFSYDVKMKEKGDIPEGYSVSREKKERFSLILESASTNQTSMYLCASSLYPIGKRSYEQYFGPGTRLTVT.

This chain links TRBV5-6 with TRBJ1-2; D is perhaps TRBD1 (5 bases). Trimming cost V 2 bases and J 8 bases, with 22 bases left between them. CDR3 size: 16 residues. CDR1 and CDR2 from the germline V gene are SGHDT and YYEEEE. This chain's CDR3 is CASSLLSGAKGSGYTF. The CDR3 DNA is TGTGCCAGCAGCTTACTTTCCGGGGCAAAAGGGTCCGGCTACACCTTC.